Each of the 25 T cell receptor beta chains below was sequenced from the same sample in a study of blood T cells in healthy people across ages. Together with a sample-barcoded 5' primer, a J-beta primer mix was included in a second PCR lasting roughly 6 to 12 cycles. TCRdb reanalysed the 5' RACE reads using MiXCR and keeps one entry per CDR3 protein. Here the sample spans about 380,000 distinct CDR3 sequences, roughly half being singletons. The specimen sequenced was blood. These receptors all stem from a man in his sixties in good health.

This clonotype is a singleton in its sample. The chain joins TRBV28 to TRBJ1-2; no reliable D call. Germline CDR1 and CDR2: MDHEN and SYDVKM. The CDR3 loop spans 12 amino acids. Between the trimmed V and J ends, which lost 5 bases and 8 bases, there was a span of 12 bases. As DNA, the CDR3 is TGTGCCAGCAGTAAAGGCAGATCCGGCTACACCTTC. It yields the protein CASSKGRSGYTF.

The sample holds a few counts of this clonotype. CDR3 sequence (DNA): TGCAGTGTGGGGTGGCGAGAGACCCAGTACTTC. Its translation: CSVGWRETQYF. The chain uses TRBV20-1 and TRBJ2-5; D remains unclear. The V gene lost 7 bases and the J gene lost 4 bases, with 10 bases spanning the gap. The CDR3 covers 11 residues. Germline lookup yields CDR1 DFQATT and CDR2 SNEGSKA (reference sequence).

The genes are TRBV9 and TRBJ2-4; D gene ambiguous. The J call may be incorrect, as the DNA end agrees better with TRBJ2-7. Germline loops: CDR1 SGDLS, CDR2 YYNGEE. The CDR3 spans 14 residues. CDR3 nucleotide sequence: TGTGCCAGCAGCGTAGGGGCCCGACCCTACGAGCAGTACTTC. As protein: CASSVGARPYEQYF.

This chain's CDR3 is CASSQEAGGETQYF. Written as DNA, the CDR3 is TGTGCCAGCAGCCAAGAAGCGGGGGGAGAGACCCAGTACTTC. The chain combines TRBV3-1 with TRBJ2-5, with 9 bases fitting TRBD2. The CDR3 loop spans 14 amino acids. The ends lost 0 bases at V and 4 bases at J; junction bases unmatched: 0. Germline loops: CDR1 LGHDT, CDR2 YNNKEL (reference sequence).

J is TRBJ2-1 and V is TRBV12-3 or TRBV12-4; D gene unclear. The CDR3 totals 17 residues. The V gene lost 5 bases and the J gene lost 0 bases, with 17 bases spanning the gap. The CDR3 DNA follows: TGTGCCAGCAGTCCTATCGCCCTTCCTAGCTCCTACAATGAGCAGTTCTTC. Translating gives CASSPIALPSSYNEQFF.

V and J are TRBV10-3 and TRBJ2-3; D uncertain. Germline V lookup: CDR1 ENHRY, CDR2 SYGVKD. Trimming removed 2 bases from V and 0 bases from J, with 9 bases in between. The CDR3 is made up of 15 amino acids. The CDR3, as DNA: TGTGCCATCAGTGAGCCCCACTCTAGCACAGATACGCAGTATTTT. It yields the protein CAISEPHSSTDTQYF.

In its sample, this clonotype was seen many times. This chain links TRBV7-2 with TRBJ2-3, with 9 bases lining up with TRBD2. The CDR3 totals 16 residues. V gave up 1 base and J gave up 3 bases; unmatched junction bases: 5. Germline CDR1 reads SGHTA; CDR2 reads FQGNSA. The CDR3 sequence: CASSLGFAGGTDTQYF. The CDR3 nucleotides are TGTGCCAGCAGCTTAGGGTTTGCGGGGGGGACAGATACGCAGTATTTT.

This clonotype was counted a few times. The chain has TRBV7-9 and TRBJ2-3, with D maybe TRBD1 (5 bases). The CDR3 spans 14 residues. The germline V gene has CDR1 SEHNR and CDR2 FQNEAQ (reference sequence). The V end lost 5 bases, the J end lost 2 bases, and 11 bases lay between the germline ends. In nucleotides, the CDR3 is TGTGCCAGCAGCCCCAGGGATTACACAGATACGCAGTATTTT. It yields the protein CASSPRDYTDTQYF. Full variable domain (outside the CDR3, taken from reference TRBV7-9 and TRBJ2-3): DTGVSQNPRHKITKRGQNVTFRCDPISEHNRLYWYRQTLGQGPEFLTYFQNEAQLEKSRLLSDRFSAERPKGSFSTLEIQRTEQGDSAMYLCASSPRDYTDTQYFGPGTRLTVL.

This clonotype was picked up a small number of times. V and J are TRBV3-1 and TRBJ2-7, with unresolved D. V shed 6 bases and J shed 7 bases, with 16 bases lying between them. Per the germline V gene, CDR1 is LGHDT and CDR2 is YNNKEL (reference sequence). The length of the CDR3 is 13 residues. CDR3 protein: CASRPPSGREQYF. The CDR3 coding sequence is TGTGCCAGCAGACCCCCGTCCGGACGGGAGCAGTACTTC.

DNA for the CDR3: TGTGCCAGCAGCCAAGGGGAGCGAGATACGCAGTATTTT. Translation: CASSQGERDTQYF. The chain has TRBV3-1 and TRBJ2-3; tentative D call: TRBD2 (5 bases). The CDR3 has 13 amino acids. Germline CDR1 LGHDT, CDR2 YNNKEL (reference sequence). The V and J ends lost 1 base and 5 bases respectively, with 7 bases between them.

The chain combines TRBV30 with TRBJ2-6; D is possibly TRBD2 (5 bases). This CDR3 region has 14 residues. The germline gives CDR1 GTSNPN, CDR2 SVGIG (reference sequence). Trimming removed 0 bases at V and 3 bases at J, with 6 bases between. CDR3 coding DNA: TGTGCCTGGAGTGTCGGGGTTGGGGCCAACGTCCTGACTTTC. This encodes CAWSVGVGANVLTF.

This chain connects TRBV24-1 to TRBJ2-3; the match to TRBD2 covers 14 bases. The CDR3 extends over 16 amino acids. Unmatched junction bases numbered 3, after V lost 3 bases and J lost 5 bases. Germline CDR1 is KGHDR and CDR2 is SFDVKD. The CDR3 sequence: CATSDTGLAGVDTQYF. The DNA for the CDR3 is TGTGCCACCAGTGATACGGGACTAGCGGGAGTAGATACGCAGTATTTT.

In DNA, the CDR3 is TGCGCCAGCAGCACGACAGGGCCCGGGGAGCTGTTTTTT. Its translation: CASSTTGPGELFF. V usage is TRBV5-1 and J usage is TRBJ2-2; 7 positions match TRBD1. With 4 bases clipped from V and 6 bases from J, the junction kept 3 bases outside the gene matches. The CDR3 runs to 13 residues. Germline V gene data show CDR1 as SGHRS and CDR2 as YFSETQ.

The chain uses TRBV27 and TRBJ2-5; 11 nucleotides agree with TRBD2. This CDR3 has 15 residues. Germline V gene lookup returns CDR1 MNHEY and CDR2 SMNVEV (reference sequence). Unmatched junction bases numbered 14, after V lost 6 bases and J lost 11 bases. The CDR3 loop reads CASRPGTSGHNEQYF. In DNA form, the CDR3 reads TGTGCCAGCAGACCCGGGACTAGCGGTCACAATGAGCAGTACTTC.

The rearrangement joins TRBV19 to TRBJ2-5, with TRBD2 identical over 16 bases. Germline CDR1 reads LNHDA; CDR2 reads SQIVND (reference sequence). The ends lost 4 bases at V and 13 bases at J; junction bases unmatched: 6. The CDR3 is 14 residues long. CDR3 in DNA: TGTGCCAGTAGTACGGGACTAGCGGGAGGGCAAGCGTACTTC. It translates to CASSTGLAGGQAYF.

The sample holds one count of this clonotype. A much larger clone lies one base from this, so it may be a read error. The rearrangement links TRBV30 to TRBJ2-3; D is unclear. CDR1 GTSNPN and CDR2 SVGIG come from the germline V gene (reference sequence). Trimming pared 0 bases from V and 4 bases from J, leaving 8 bases between. This CDR3 comprises 13 residues. The DNA for the CDR3 is TGTGCCTGGAGTGTAAACGGTCCAGATACGCAGTATTTT. Translation: CAWSVNGPDTQYF.

Ten or more counts support this clonotype. CDR3 in amino acids: CASSLGAAETQYF. CDR3 bases: TGTGCCAGCAGCTTAGGGGCAGCGGAGACCCAGTACTTC. The J gene is TRBJ2-5, the V gene TRBV7-2; D unclear. The CDR3 contains 13 residues. CDR1 and CDR2 from the germline V gene are SGHTA and FQGNSA. Trimming cost V 1 base and J 5 bases, with 8 bases left between them.

The J gene is TRBJ2-2, the V gene TRBV20-1; D remains unclear. Germline loops: CDR1 DFQATT, CDR2 SNEGSKA (reference sequence). This CDR3 is built from 11 residues. The V and J ends lost 4 bases and 7 bases respectively, with 7 bases between them. CDR3 sequence: CSANDLGELFF. The CDR3 DNA reads TGCAGTGCTAATGATCTCGGGGAGCTGTTTTTT.

This clonotype occurred once. The chain combines TRBV10-3 with TRBJ1-5, with 9 bases that match TRBD1. After removal of 3 bases from V and 6 bases from J, the junction contained 18 bases not matched to a gene. The length of the CDR3 is 19 residues. Germline CDR1 and CDR2: ENHRY and SYGVKD. CDR3 coding DNA: TGTGCCATCAGTGACTACCGGGACAGGGAGGGGTCCCGAGGTCAGCCCCAGCATTTT. The encoded protein is CAISDYRDREGSRGQPQHF.

The chain carries TRBV20-1 and TRBJ1-2; D remains ambiguous. In germline, CDR1 is DFQATT, CDR2 SNEGSKA (reference sequence). V lost 3 bases, J lost 4 bases, and 9 bases lay in between. The CDR3 is 12 amino acids. CDR3 protein: CSASEGSYGYTF. The CDR3 nucleotides are TGCAGTGCTAGCGAAGGGAGCTATGGCTACACCTTC.

This clonotype was seen a few times. CDR3 in amino acids: CASSPYRREGETQYF. The DNA of the CDR3 is TGTGCCAGCAGCCCCTATAGGAGGGAAGGGGAGACCCAGTACTTC. This chain links TRBV7-9 with TRBJ2-5, with a possible D match to TRBD2 (6 bases). With 5 bases removed from V and 5 bases from J, the gap between germline ends came to 18 bases. This CDR3 has 15 residues. The germline V gene encodes CDR1 SEHNR and CDR2 FQNEAQ (reference sequence).

The chain links TRBV18 to TRBJ1-1; D unresolved. Germline-derived CDR1 and CDR2 are KGHSH and LQKENI. Trimming stripped 3 bases from V and 0 bases from J, with 8 bases between. The CDR3 contains 14 residues. The CDR3 DNA is TGTGCCAGCTCACCCACTCTCTTGAACACTGAAGCTTTCTTT. Its protein is CASSPTLLNTEAFF.

J is TRBJ2-1 and V is TRBV20-1, with D possibly matching TRBD1 (6 bases). Germline CDR1 reads DFQATT; CDR2 reads SNEGSKA (reference sequence). Trimming left V 6 bases short and J 0 bases short, with 15 bases between. CDR3 length: 15 residues. The CDR3 region is CSANPGASSYNEQFF. The CDR3 nucleotides are TGCAGTGCAAACCCAGGGGCGAGCTCCTACAATGAGCAGTTCTTC.

This clonotype came up many times. V and J are TRBV6-5 and TRBJ2-3; 7 nucleotides align to TRBD2. Losses at the gene ends were 7 bases for V and 2 bases for J; bases not matched to a gene: 12. Germline lookup yields CDR1 MNHEY and CDR2 SVGAGI. The CDR3 loop spans 16 amino acids. The CDR3 DNA is TGTGCCAGCATCTCCCTGGGACGGGGGGACACAGATACGCAGTATTTT. This gives the protein CASISLGRGDTDTQYF.

This clonotype was seen once. V gene TRBV5-1 combines with J gene TRBJ2-5, with 8 bases aligning to TRBD1. The CDR3 length is 14 residues. Per the germline V gene, CDR1 is SGHRS and CDR2 is YFSETQ. J lost 5 bases, V lost 3 bases, and 6 bases had no gene match. Written as DNA, the CDR3 is TGCGCCAGCAGCTACTCGACAGGGGTGGAGACCCAGTACTTC. Translation: CASSYSTGVETQYF. Based on the CDR3 plus reference TRBV5-1 and TRBJ2-5, the full variable domain is KAGVTQTPRYLIKTRGQQVTLSCSPISGHRSVSWYQQTPGQGLQFLFEYFSETQRNKGNFPGRFSGRQFSNSRSEMNVSTLELGDSALYLCASSYSTGVETQYFGPGTRLLVL.